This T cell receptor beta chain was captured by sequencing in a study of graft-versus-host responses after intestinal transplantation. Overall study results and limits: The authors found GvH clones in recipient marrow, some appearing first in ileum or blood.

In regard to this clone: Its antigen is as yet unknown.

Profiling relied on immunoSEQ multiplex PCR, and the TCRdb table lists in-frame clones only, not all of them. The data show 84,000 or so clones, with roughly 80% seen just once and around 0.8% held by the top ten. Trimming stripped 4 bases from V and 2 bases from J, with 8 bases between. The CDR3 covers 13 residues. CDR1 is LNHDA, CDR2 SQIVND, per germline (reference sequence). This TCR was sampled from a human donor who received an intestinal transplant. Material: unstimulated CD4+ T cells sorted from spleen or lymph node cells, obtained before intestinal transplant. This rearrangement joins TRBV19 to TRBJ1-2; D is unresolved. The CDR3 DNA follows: TGTGCCAGTAGTACCGACACCAACTATGGCTACACCTTC. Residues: CASSTDTNYGYTF.